The next 3 T cell receptor delta chains were all read from a single sample in a study of gamma-delta T cells after stem cell transplantation. TCRdb reprocessed the RT-PCR reads through CATT. The table shows approximately 1,300 delta-chain clones, with 5% to 6% occurring only once. The sample comprised gamma-delta T cells. These receptors were obtained from a human donor. It is not recorded whose cells these are; they may come from a transplant donor.

This clone has only a few counts. A far larger clone is one nucleotide away, so this likely arose from a read error. Other nucleotide sequences in the sample specify the same CDR3. V gene TRDV2 combines with J gene TRDJ1; TRDD3 agrees at 8 bases. Germline V gives CDR1 GEAIGNYY, CDR2 EKD. This CDR3 is 16 amino acids long. This CDR3 reads CACDTVGIQGTDKLIF. The CDR3 nucleotides read TGTGCCTGTGACACCGTGGGGATACAAGGGACCGATAAACTCATCTTC.

In regard to this clone: This likely stems from a read error, as it lies one base from a far larger clone. Other nucleotide sequences in the sample specify the same CDR3. The chain has TRDV2 and TRDJ1; 9 bases agree with TRDD3. CDR1 is GEAIGNYY, CDR2 EKD, per germline. The CDR3 has 21 residues. CDR3 nucleotides: TGTGCCTGCGACACCGTCCCGTCTGGCGGTACTGGGGGACGCCGGACCGATAAACTCATCTTT. Its translation is CACDTVPSGGTGGRRTDKLIF.

The V gene is TRDV2, the J gene TRDJ1; TRDD2 is a possible D gene (5 bases). The CDR3 runs 16 residues. V shed 0 bases and J shed 0 bases, with 13 bases lying between them. In germline, CDR1 is GEAIGNYY, CDR2 EKD. The CDR3 DNA is TGTGCCTGTGACACCCTTACCCTTCAAAACACCGATAAACTCATCTTT. It yields the protein CACDTLTLQNTDKLIF.